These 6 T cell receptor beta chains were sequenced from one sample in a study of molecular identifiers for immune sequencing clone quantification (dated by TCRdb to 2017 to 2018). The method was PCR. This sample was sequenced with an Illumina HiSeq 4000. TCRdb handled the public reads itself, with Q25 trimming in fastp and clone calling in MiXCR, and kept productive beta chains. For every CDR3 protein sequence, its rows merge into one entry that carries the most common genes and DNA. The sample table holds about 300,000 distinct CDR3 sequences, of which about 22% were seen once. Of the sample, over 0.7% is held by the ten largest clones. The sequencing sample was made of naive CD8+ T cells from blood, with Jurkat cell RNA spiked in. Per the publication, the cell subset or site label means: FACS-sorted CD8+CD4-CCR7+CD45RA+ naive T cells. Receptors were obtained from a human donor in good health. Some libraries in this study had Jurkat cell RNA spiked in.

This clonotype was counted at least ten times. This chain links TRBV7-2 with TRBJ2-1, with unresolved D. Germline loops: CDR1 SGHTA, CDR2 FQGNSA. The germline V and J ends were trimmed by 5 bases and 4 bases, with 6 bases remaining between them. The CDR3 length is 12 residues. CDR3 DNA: TGTGCCAGCAGCCCTATATACAATGAGCAGTTCTTC. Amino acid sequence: CASSPIYNEQFF.

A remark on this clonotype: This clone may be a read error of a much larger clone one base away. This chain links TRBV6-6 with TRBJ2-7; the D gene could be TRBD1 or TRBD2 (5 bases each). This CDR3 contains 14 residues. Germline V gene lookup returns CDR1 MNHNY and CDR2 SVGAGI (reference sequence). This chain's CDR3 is CASSEGYGLYDQYF. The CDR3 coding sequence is TGTGCCAGCAGTGAGGGGTACGGCCTATACGATCAGTACTTC.

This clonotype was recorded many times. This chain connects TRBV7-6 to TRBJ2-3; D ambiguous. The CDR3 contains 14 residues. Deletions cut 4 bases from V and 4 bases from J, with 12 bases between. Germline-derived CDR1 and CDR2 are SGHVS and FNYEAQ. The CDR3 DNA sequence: TGTGCCAGCAGCTCCTACTCTGGGTCAGATACGCAGTATTTT. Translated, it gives CASSSYSGSDTQYF.

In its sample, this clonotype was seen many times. DNA of the CDR3: TGCGCCAGCAGCCAAGATCTCGGGCCCCGGGCGGGCACAGATACGCAGTATTTT. The encoded protein is CASSQDLGPRAGTDTQYF. The gene calls are TRBV4-3 and TRBJ2-3; no clear D. V gave up 0 bases and J gave up 1 base, with 17 bases separating them. Per the germline V gene, CDR1 is LGHNA and CDR2 is YSLEER. CDR3 length equals 18 residues.

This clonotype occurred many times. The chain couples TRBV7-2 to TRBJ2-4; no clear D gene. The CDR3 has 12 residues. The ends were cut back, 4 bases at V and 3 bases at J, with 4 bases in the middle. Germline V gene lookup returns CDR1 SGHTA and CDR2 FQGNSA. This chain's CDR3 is CASSSVKNIQYF. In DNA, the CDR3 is TGTGCCAGCAGCTCAGTCAAAAACATTCAGTACTTC.

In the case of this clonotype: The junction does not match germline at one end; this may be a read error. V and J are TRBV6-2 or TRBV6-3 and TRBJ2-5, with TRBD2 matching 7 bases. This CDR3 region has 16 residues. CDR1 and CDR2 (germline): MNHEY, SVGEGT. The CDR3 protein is CASNPLAALGQETLYF. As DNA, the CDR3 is TGTGCCAGCAACCCGCTAGCGGCCCTTGGCCAAGAGACCCTGTACTTC.